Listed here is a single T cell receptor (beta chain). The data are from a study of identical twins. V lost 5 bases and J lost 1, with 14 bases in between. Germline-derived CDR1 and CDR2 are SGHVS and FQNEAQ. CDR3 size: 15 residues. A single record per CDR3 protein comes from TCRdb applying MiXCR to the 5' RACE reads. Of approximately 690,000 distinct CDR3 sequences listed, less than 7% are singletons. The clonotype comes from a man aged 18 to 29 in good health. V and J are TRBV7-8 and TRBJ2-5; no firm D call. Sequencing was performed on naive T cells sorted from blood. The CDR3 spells CASSIRRLGQETQYF. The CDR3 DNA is TGTGCCAGCAGCATTAGACGTCTAGGCCAAGAGACCCAGTACTTC.